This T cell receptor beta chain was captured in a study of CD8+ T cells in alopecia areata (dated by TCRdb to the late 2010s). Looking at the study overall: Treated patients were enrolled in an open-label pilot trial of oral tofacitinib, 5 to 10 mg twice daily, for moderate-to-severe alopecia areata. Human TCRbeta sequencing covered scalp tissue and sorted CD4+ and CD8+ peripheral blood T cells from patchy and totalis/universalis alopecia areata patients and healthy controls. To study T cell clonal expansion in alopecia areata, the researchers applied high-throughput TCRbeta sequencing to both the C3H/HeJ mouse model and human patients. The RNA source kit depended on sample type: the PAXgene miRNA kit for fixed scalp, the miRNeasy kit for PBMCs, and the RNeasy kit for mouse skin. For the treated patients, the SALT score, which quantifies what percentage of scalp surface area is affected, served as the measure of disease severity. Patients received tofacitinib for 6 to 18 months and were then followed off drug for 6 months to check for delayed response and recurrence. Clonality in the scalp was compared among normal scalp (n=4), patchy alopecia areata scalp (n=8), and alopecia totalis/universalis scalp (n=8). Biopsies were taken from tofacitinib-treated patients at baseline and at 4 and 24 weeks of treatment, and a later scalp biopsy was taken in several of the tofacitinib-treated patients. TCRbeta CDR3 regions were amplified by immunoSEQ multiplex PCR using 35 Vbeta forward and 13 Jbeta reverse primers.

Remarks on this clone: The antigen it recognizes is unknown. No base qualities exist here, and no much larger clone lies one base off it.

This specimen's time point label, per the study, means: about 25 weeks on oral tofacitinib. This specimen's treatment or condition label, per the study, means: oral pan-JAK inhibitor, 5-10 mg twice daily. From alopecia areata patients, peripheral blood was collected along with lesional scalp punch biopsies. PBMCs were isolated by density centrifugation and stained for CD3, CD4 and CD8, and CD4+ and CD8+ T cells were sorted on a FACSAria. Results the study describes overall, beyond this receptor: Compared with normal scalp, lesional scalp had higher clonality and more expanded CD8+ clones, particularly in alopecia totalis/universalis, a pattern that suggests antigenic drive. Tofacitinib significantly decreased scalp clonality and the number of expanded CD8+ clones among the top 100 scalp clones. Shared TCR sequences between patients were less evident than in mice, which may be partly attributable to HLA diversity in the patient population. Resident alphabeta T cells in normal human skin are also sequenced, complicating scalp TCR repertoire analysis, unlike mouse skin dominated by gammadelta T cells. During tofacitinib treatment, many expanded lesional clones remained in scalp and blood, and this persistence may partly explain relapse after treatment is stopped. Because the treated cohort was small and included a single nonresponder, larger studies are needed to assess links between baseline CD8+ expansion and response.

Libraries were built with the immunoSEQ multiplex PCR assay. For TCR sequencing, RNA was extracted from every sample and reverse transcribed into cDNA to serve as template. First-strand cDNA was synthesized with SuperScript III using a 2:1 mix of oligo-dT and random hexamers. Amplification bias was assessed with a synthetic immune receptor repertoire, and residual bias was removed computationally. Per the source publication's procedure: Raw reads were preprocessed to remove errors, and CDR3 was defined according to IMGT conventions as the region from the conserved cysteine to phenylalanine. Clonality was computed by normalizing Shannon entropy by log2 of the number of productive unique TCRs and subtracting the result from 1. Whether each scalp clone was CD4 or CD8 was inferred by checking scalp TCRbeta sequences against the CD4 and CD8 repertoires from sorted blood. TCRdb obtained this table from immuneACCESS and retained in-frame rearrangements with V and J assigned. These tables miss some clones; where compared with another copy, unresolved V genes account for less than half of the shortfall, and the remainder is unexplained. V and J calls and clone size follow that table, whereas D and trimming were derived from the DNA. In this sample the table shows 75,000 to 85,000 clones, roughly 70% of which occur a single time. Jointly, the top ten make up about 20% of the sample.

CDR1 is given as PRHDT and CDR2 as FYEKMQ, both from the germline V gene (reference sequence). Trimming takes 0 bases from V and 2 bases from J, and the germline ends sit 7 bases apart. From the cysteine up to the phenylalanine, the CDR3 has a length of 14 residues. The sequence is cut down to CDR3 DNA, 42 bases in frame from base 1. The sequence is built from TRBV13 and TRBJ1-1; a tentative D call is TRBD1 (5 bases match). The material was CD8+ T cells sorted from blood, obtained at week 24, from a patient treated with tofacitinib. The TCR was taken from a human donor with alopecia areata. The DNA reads TGTGCCAGCAGCTTAGGGACAGTTAACACTGAAGCTTTCTTT. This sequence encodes CASSLGTVNTEAFF.